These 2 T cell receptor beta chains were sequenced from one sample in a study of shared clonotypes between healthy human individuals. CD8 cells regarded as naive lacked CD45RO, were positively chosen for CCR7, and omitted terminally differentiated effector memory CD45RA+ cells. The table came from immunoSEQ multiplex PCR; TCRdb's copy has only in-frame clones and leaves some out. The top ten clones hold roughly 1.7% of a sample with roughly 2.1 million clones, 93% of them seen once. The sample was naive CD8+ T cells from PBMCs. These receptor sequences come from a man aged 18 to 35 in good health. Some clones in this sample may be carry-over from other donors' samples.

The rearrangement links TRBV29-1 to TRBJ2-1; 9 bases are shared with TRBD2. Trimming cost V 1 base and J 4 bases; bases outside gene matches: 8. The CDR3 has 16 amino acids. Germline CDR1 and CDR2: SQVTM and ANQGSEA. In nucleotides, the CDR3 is TGCAGCGTTGAAGCGCAACGACTAGCGGCTTACAATGAGCAGTTCTTC. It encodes CSVEAQRLAAYNEQFF.

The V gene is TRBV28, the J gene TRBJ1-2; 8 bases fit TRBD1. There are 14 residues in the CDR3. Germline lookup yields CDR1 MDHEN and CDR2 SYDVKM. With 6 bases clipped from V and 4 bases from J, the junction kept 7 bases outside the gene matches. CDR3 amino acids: CASRDREGGYGYTF. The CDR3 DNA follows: TGTGCCAGCAGGGACAGGGAGGGAGGCTATGGCTACACCTTC.